These T cell receptor beta chains were read from a single sample in a study of preoperative IRX-2 immunotherapy in early breast cancer. TCRdb's table, derived via immunoSEQ multiplex PCR, lists solely in-frame clones and lacks some. The data contain about 10,000 clones, 75% to 90% of them singletons. Sequencing was performed on lymph node tissue, taken before IRX-2 immunotherapy. Receptors were obtained from a human donor with breast cancer. The conserved cysteine and the conserved F or W are not part of the CDR3 here. Clone size, where shown, is once, few, many, or a class for clones that have expanded.

size | J | V | CDR3
few | TRBJ2-2 | TRBV7-6 | ASSFDSGNTGELF
NA | TRBJ2-3 | TRBV15 | ATSRDLEADTQY
NA | TRBJ2-4 | TRBV29-1 | SVLQGGIAKNIQY
NA | TRBJ2-1 | TRBV6-8 | ASSYSLAGGTEQF
once | TRBJ1-3 | TRBV28 | ATMDLSSGNTIY
NA | TRBJ2-1 | TRBV6-8 | ASSASGGSKSEQF
NA | TRBJ1-1 | TRBV6-8 | ASSYGTANTEAF
NA | TRBJ2-7 | TRBV23-1 | ASSSLRSDITYEQY
NA | TRBJ2-7 | TRBV6-4 | ASRYGRIGRVEQY
few | TRBJ1-5 | TRBV6-8 | ASSYDAGSNQPQH
NA | TRBJ2-5 | TRBV6-8 | ASSSGTGGETQY
NA | TRBJ2-7 | TRBV11-3 | ASSLLSDPYEQY
NA | TRBJ1-5 | TRBV6-8 | ASGPINQPQH
NA | TRBJ2-2 | TRBV28 | ASSLRRTENTGELF
NA | TRBJ2-5 | TRBV6-8 | ASSYSVLAGSETQY
NA | TRBJ1-1 | TRBV15 | ATTSPGLLFRGNTEAF
NA | TRBJ1-3 | TRBV19 | ASSPRPGKGSGNTIY
NA | TRBJ2-1 | TRBV10-2 | ASRSLAGEDEQF
NA | TRBJ1-4 | TRBV11-3 | ASSHFHGTGGAGSEKLF
NA | TRBJ2-5 | TRBV10-1 | ASSPGTGFPQETQY
NA | TRBJ1-2 | TRBV7-7 | ASSKDRGDYGYT
few | TRBJ2-2 | TRBV11-3 | ASSLGTVNTGELF
NA | TRBJ1-1 | TRBV19 | ASSIAGTGRSEAF
NA | TRBJ1-2 | TRBV28 | ASSFGQGSGYT
few | TRBJ1-3 | TRBV7-1 | ASTTDPGNTIY
NA | TRBJ1-2 | TRBV7-7 | ASSLTPGRNYGYT
NA | TRBJ2-2 | TRBV18 | ASSRAGPGELF
NA | TRBJ2-1 | TRBV11-3 | ASSLEGTGGGREQF
NA | TRBJ1-3 | TRBV5-1 | ASSWGTGGNTIY
NA | TRBJ2-1 | TRBV12-5 | ASGWGTSGRHEQF
few | TRBJ1-1 | TRBV6-8 | ASRSTGTGFIREAF
NA | TRBJ2-2 | TRBV5-1 | ASSLAPKGDTGELF
NA | TRBJ1-1 | TRBV18 | ASSPQTGTEAF
NA | TRBJ2-7 | TRBV11-3 | ASSRGQGSYEQY
NA | TRBJ2-3 | TRBV7-6 | ASTINQKREMADTQY
NA | TRBJ1-1 | TRBV5-1 | ASKRDTMNTEAF
few | TRBJ2-7 | TRBV6-8 | ASSDGTGLNEQY
NA | TRBJ2-7 | TRBV30 | ACTTSGTYEQY
NA | TRBJ2-5 | TRBV7-6 | ASSLDREEETQY
few | TRBJ2-2 | TRBV18 | ASSPSTANTGELF
NA | TRBJ2-7 | TRBV30 | AWSVSGTRYEQY
NA | TRBJ2-7 | TRBV6-8 | ATGTGDTNNEQY
NA | TRBJ2-1 | TRBV10-1 | ASSASLVNEQF
NA | TRBJ2-1 | TRBV6-8 | ASSYSSGTSGTGEQF
NA | TRBJ2-2 | TRBV25-1 | ASSPSLRGSATGELF
NA | TRBJ1-2 | TRBV6-8 | ASSYFGTTDGYT